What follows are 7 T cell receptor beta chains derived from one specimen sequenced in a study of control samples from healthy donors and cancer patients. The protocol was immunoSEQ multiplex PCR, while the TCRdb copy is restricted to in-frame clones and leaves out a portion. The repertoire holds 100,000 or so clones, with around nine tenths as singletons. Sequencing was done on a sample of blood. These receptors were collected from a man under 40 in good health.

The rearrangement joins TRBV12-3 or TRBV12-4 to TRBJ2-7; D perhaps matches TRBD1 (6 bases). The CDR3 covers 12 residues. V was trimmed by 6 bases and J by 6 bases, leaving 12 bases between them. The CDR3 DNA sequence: TGTGCCAGCAGCGTGGACAGAATCGAGCAGTACTTC. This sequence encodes CASSVDRIEQYF.

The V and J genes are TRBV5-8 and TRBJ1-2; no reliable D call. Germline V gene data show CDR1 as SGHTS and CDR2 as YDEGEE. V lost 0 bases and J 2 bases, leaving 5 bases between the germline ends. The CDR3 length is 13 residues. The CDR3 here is CASSLGRNYGYTF. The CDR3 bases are TGTGCCAGCAGCTTGGGGAGGAACTATGGCTACACCTTC.

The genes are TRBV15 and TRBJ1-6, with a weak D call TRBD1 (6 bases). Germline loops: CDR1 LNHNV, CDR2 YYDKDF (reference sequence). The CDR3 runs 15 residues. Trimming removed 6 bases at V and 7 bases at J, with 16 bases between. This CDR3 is CATRASRGHNSPLHF. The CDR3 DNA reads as TGTGCCACCAGGGCCTCGCGGGGACACAATTCACCCCTCCACTTT.

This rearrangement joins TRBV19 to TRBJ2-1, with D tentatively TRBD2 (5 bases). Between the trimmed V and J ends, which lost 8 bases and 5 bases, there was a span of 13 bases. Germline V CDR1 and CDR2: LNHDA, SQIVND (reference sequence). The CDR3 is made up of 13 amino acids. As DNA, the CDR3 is TGTGCCAGTGGCTCCGGAGGCCACAATGAGCAGTTCTTC. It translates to CASGSGGHNEQFF.

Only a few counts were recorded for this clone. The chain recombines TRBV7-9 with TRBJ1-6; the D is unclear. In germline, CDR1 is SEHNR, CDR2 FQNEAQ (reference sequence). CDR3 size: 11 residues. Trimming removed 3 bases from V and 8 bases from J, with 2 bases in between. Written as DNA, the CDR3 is TGTGCCAGCAGCTTGGATTCACCCCTCCACTTT. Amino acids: CASSLDSPLHF. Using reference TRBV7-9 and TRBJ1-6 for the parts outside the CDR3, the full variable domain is DTGVSQNPRHKITKRGQNVTFRCDPISEHNRLYWYRQTLGQGPEFLTYFQNEAQLEKSRLLSDRFSAERPKGSFSTLEIQRTEQGDSAMYLCASSLDSPLHFGNGTRLTVT.

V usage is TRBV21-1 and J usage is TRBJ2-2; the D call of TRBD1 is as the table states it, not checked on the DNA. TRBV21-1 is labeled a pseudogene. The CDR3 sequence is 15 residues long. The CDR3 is CASSIGTGDTGELFF. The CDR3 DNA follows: TGTGCCAGCAGCATCGGGACAGGGGACACCGGGGAGCTGTTTTTT.

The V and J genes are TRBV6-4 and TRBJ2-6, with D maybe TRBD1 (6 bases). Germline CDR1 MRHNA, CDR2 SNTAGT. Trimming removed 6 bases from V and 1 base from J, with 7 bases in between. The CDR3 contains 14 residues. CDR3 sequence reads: CASSQGSGANVLTF. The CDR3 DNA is TGTGCCAGCAGCCAGGGGTCTGGGGCCAACGTCCTGACTTTC.